The sequence of this TCR beta chain was determined in a study of T cells expressing NK-cell markers. About the study: It was from sorted CD3+CD56+NKG2C+, CD3+CD56+NKG2C- and CD3+CD56-NKG2C+ T cells that TCR beta repertoires came. Overall study findings and caveats: Expanded NKG2C+ T cell clones were not confirmed as HCMV-specific.

TCRdb re-called the 5' RACE reads, yielding one record per CDR3 amino acid sequence without DNA. Across some 500,000 distinct CDR3 sequences, the top ten clones capture around 1.4% of the sample. The CDR3 has 16 amino acids. CDR1 is SGHTA and CDR2 is FQGNSA in the germline V gene. Points on this clonotype: Its cognate antigen is unknown.

Material for sequencing was blood T cells: a sorted CD56 or NKG2C T cell subset, CD4+ or CD8+ T cells, or bulk PBMC T cells (not recorded which). The chain has TRBV7-2 and TRBJ2-1. This clonotype was sampled from a woman in her fifties or sixties in good health. The CDR3 reads CASSTQTPSNYNEQFF.